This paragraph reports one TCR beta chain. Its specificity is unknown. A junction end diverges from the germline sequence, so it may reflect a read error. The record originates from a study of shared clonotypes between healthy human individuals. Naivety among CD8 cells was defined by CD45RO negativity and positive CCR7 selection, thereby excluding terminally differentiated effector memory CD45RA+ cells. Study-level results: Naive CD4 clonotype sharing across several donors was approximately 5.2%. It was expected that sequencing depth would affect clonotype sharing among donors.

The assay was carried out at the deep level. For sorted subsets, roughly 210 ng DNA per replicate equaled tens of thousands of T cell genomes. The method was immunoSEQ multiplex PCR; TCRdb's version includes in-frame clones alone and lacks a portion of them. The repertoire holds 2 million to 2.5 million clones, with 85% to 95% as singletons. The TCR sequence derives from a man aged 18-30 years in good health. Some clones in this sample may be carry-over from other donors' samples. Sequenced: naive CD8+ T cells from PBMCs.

This chain's CDR3 is CASSLGQGGTDTQYF. The DNA for the CDR3 is TGTGCCAGCAGTTTAGGACAGGGGGGGACAGATACGCAGTATTTT. The chain employs TRBV13 and TRBJ2-3; the match to TRBD1 covers 10 bases. CDR1 and CDR2 (germline): PRHDT, FYEKMQ (reference sequence). CDR3 length: 15 residues. The whole variable domain, remainder taken from reference TRBV13 and TRBJ2-3, is AAGVIQSPRHLIKEKRETATLKCYPIPRHDTVYWYQQGPGQDPQFLISFYEKMQSDKGSIPDRFSAQQFSDYHSELNMSSLELGDSALYFCASSLGQGGTDTQYFGPGTRLTVL.